A selection of T cell receptor beta chains follows, all from one sample in a study of T cell changes during pregnancy in multiple sclerosis. Sequencing was performed with immunoSEQ multiplex PCR; in TCRdb, only in-frame clones are kept and a portion is missing. This table has around 45,000 clones, approximately 90% appearing once. Sequencing was performed on CD4+ T cells from peripheral blood mononuclear cells, taken before pregnancy. Source of these receptors: a female donor with multiple sclerosis, enrolled in a pregnancy study. The CDR3 runs from the conserved cysteine through the conserved F or W. The D gene is left open where the match is weak. The size entry is marked missing in some rows and otherwise reads once, few, many or a size class.

V gene: TRBV19; clone size: -; J gene: TRBJ2-1; D gene: -; CDR3 protein: CASRGTGRNEQFF; CDR3 DNA: TGTGCCAGCCGAGGGACTGGACGCAATGAGCAGTTCTTC
V gene: TRBV5-4; clone size: -; J gene: TRBJ2-7; D gene: -; CDR3 protein: CASSAEGAGRNEQYF; CDR3 DNA: TGTGCCAGCAGCGCCGAAGGGGCAGGCCGGAACGAGCAGTACTTC
V gene: TRBV7-2; clone size: -; J gene: TRBJ2-1; D gene: -; CDR3 protein: CASSLVRNEQFF; CDR3 DNA: TGTGCCAGCAGCCTGGTGCGGAATGAGCAGTTCTTC
V gene: TRBV9; clone size: few; J gene: TRBJ2-7; D gene: TRBD1; CDR3 protein: CASSVEYRGGEQYF; CDR3 DNA: TGTGCCAGCAGCGTAGAATACAGGGGCGGCGAGCAGTACTTC
V gene: TRBV2; clone size: -; J gene: TRBJ1-2; D gene: TRBD1; CDR3 protein: CASNHRGYYGYTF; CDR3 DNA: TGTGCCAGCAACCACAGGGGGTACTATGGCTACACCTTC
V gene: TRBV7-2; clone size: -; J gene: TRBJ2-1; D gene: TRBD2; CDR3 protein: CASSSRLAGVNEQFF; CDR3 DNA: TGTGCCAGCAGCTCGAGACTAGCGGGGGTCAATGAGCAGTTCTTC
V gene: TRBV29-1; clone size: -; J gene: TRBJ2-7; D gene: -; CDR3 protein: CSALRDTVYSYEQYF; CDR3 DNA: TGCAGCGCCCTAAGGGACACCGTATACTCCTACGAGCAGTACTTC
V gene: TRBV5-1; clone size: -; J gene: TRBJ2-1; D gene: TRBD2; CDR3 protein: CASSLAGSSYNEQFF; CDR3 DNA: TGCGCCAGCTCACTAGCGGGGAGCTCCTACAATGAGCAGTTCTTC
V gene: TRBV30; clone size: once; J gene: TRBJ2-5; D gene: -; CDR3 protein: CAWSVQQGPRETQYF; CDR3 DNA: TGTGCCTGGAGTGTACAGCAGGGCCCCCGCGAGACCCAGTACTTC
V gene: TRBV7-9; clone size: -; J gene: TRBJ1-4; D gene: -; CDR3 protein: CASIRDSRDEKLFF; CDR3 DNA: TGTGCCAGCATCCGGGACTCAAGAGATGAAAAACTGTTTTTT
V gene: TRBV5-5; clone size: -; J gene: TRBJ2-2; D gene: -; CDR3 protein: CASSLGGPGELFF; CDR3 DNA: TGTGCCAGCAGCTTGGGAGGGCCCGGGGAGCTGTTTTTT
V gene: TRBV6-6; clone size: -; J gene: TRBJ1-5; D gene: -; CDR3 protein: CASSEAGSFQPQHF; CDR3 DNA: TGTGCCAGCAGCGAGGCAGGGTCGTTTCAGCCCCAGCATTTT
V gene: TRBV6-5; clone size: -; J gene: TRBJ1-1; D gene: -; CDR3 protein: CASSLDRNTEAFF; CDR3 DNA: TGTGCCAGCAGCCTGGACAGGAACACTGAAGCTTTCTTT
V gene: TRBV27; clone size: -; J gene: TRBJ2-5; D gene: -; CDR3 protein: CASSLGGGGSTQYF; CDR3 DNA: TGTGCCAGCAGTTTGGGAGGGGGGGGGTCGACCCAGTACTTC
V gene: TRBV7-6; clone size: -; J gene: TRBJ2-2; D gene: TRBD1; CDR3 protein: CASSLAGGTGNTGELFF; CDR3 DNA: TGTGCCAGCAGCTTAGCAGGGGGGACAGGGAACACCGGGGAGCTGTTTTTT
V gene: TRBV11-2; clone size: -; J gene: TRBJ1-5; D gene: -; CDR3 protein: CASSLGITRSNQPQHF; CDR3 DNA: TGTGCCAGCAGCTTAGGCATCACCCGGAGCAATCAGCCCCAGCATTTT
V gene: TRBV21-1; clone size: -; J gene: TRBJ1-1; D gene: -; CDR3 protein: CASSRDLQLAGAFF; CDR3 DNA: TGTGCCAGCAGCAGGGACTTACAACTAGCTGGAGCTTTCTTT
V gene: TRBV5-4; clone size: -; J gene: TRBJ2-1; D gene: TRBD2; CDR3 protein: CASSLLSGDYNEQFF; CDR3 DNA: TGTGCCAGCAGCTTGTTAAGCGGGGACTACAATGAGCAGTTCTTC
V gene: TRBV6-5; clone size: once; J gene: TRBJ2-3; D gene: TRBD2; CDR3 protein: CASSSPSGISTDTQYF; CDR3 DNA: TGTGCCAGCAGTTCACCTAGCGGAATTAGCACAGATACGCAGTATTTT
V gene: TRBV2; clone size: -; J gene: TRBJ2-1; D gene: -; CDR3 protein: CASCRDWGDEQFF; CDR3 DNA: TGTGCCAGCTGTCGGGACTGGGGAGATGAGCAGTTCTTC
V gene: TRBV19; clone size: -; J gene: TRBJ2-1; D gene: TRBD2; CDR3 protein: CASSMGLAGLDEQFF; CDR3 DNA: TGTGCCAGTAGTATGGGCCTAGCGGGGCTCGATGAGCAGTTCTTC
V gene: TRBV30; clone size: -; J gene: TRBJ2-2; D gene: TRBD2; CDR3 protein: CAWSCGGANTGELFF; CDR3 DNA: TGTGCCTGGAGTTGCGGGGGGGCCAACACCGGGGAGCTGTTTTTT
V gene: TRBV28; clone size: -; J gene: TRBJ2-6; D gene: -; CDR3 protein: CASSFRGGGANVLTF; CDR3 DNA: TGTGCCAGCAGTTTTAGGGGAGGTGGGGCCAACGTCCTGACTTTC